The 22 T cell receptor beta chains below come from one sample, sequenced in a study of T-cell reconstitution after alpha-beta-depleted transplantation in children. The authors prepared the TCRbeta library with unique molecular identifiers. One entry per CDR3 protein, called by TCRdb with MiXCR from the PCR reads. The top ten clones hold around 2.5% of a sample with some 350,000 distinct CDR3 sequences, around a tenth of them seen once. The source material was PBMCs from the stem cell graft donor, sampled from the stem cell graft. The receptors here all came from a human donor who donated a stem cell graft to a child with acute lymphoblastic leukemia.

There are a few counts of this clonotype. J is TRBJ1-1 and V is TRBV15, with D hard to call. The germline V and J ends were trimmed by 0 bases and 1 base, with 6 bases remaining between them. The V gene's germline CDR1 is LNHNV and CDR2 YYDKDF (reference sequence). This CDR3 has 14 residues. In DNA, the CDR3 is TGTGCCACCAGCAGAGATCACAAGAACACTGAAGCTTTCTTT. Its protein product is CATSRDHKNTEAFF.

In this sample, this clonotype turned up a few times. In nucleotides, the CDR3 is TGTGCCACCAGTGATTTGAGTAGCGGGAGGGCCTACAATGAGCAGTTCTTC. This encodes CATSDLSSGRAYNEQFF. The chain employs TRBV24-1 and TRBJ2-1; 11 bases map to TRBD2. Germline V gene sequence: CDR1 KGHDR, CDR2 SFDVKD. V trimming: 0 bases; J trimming: 2 bases; junction bases outside the gene matches: 2. The CDR3 runs 17 residues.

The chain has TRBV12-3 or TRBV12-4 and TRBJ2-7; no reliable D call. The V and J ends lost 4 bases and 5 bases respectively, with 15 bases between them. The CDR3 has 14 residues. For the CDR3, the DNA is TGTGCCAGCAGTTGTGTCGGAAGGGCCAACGAGCAGTACTTC. It yields the protein CASSCVGRANEQYF.

This clonotype has a count of ten or more. The J gene is TRBJ2-1, the V gene TRBV7-9; the match to TRBD2 covers 11 bases. Germline-derived CDR1 and CDR2 are SEHNR and FQNEAQ (reference sequence). With 4 bases clipped from V and 1 base from J, the junction kept 3 bases outside the gene matches. The CDR3 spans 16 residues. CDR3 region: CASSSGTSGSYNEQFF. CDR3 in DNA: TGTGCCAGCAGCTCCGGGACTAGCGGTTCCTACAATGAGCAGTTCTTC.

The chain links TRBV5-1 to TRBJ2-1; unclear D gene. This CDR3 region has 14 residues. V shed 0 bases and J shed 0 bases, with 4 bases lying between them. Germline V gene data show CDR1 as SGHRS and CDR2 as YFSETQ. The CDR3 DNA follows: TGCGCCAGCAGCTTGGCCTACTCCTACAATGAGCAGTTCTTC. Its protein is CASSLAYSYNEQFF.

This clonotype has a count of ten or more. V is TRBV4-3 and J is TRBJ2-1; no clear D gene. V lost 1 base to trimming and J lost 1 base, with 14 bases between them. The CDR3 runs to 17 residues. Germline V gene lookup returns CDR1 LGHNA and CDR2 YSLEER. CDR3: CASSQVVQIDSYNEQFF. The DNA for the CDR3 is TGCGCCAGCAGCCAAGTGGTCCAGATCGATTCCTACAATGAGCAGTTCTTC.

This clonotype was recorded a few times. The chain joins TRBV29-1 to TRBJ2-2, with 8 bases fitting TRBD1. The CDR3 is made up of 16 amino acids. Germline lookup yields CDR1 SQVTM and CDR2 ANQGSEA. The trim removed 1 base at V and 2 bases at J, leaving 6 bases unmatched. CDR3 sequence reads: CSVEGPGQGNTGELFF. The CDR3 nucleotides read TGCAGCGTTGAAGGACCAGGACAGGGAAACACCGGGGAGCTGTTTTTT.

In this sample, this clonotype turned up a few times. The chain carries TRBV28 and TRBJ1-1; D is undetermined. The V gene's germline CDR1 is MDHEN and CDR2 SYDVKM. V was clipped by 4 bases and J by 7 bases, with 13 bases between them. CDR3 length: 13 amino acids. CDR3 sequence: CASSWAQRVEAFF. The CDR3 DNA sequence: TGTGCCAGCAGTTGGGCCCAGCGGGTTGAAGCTTTCTTT.

This clonotype was observed a handful of times. This rearrangement joins TRBV7-9 to TRBJ2-1; 11 nucleotides line up with TRBD1. Germline assignment: CDR1 SEHNR and CDR2 FQNEAQ (reference sequence). Trimming took 3 bases from V and 8 from J; bases not matched to a gene: 6. This CDR3 contains 15 residues. The CDR3 DNA reads as TGTGCCAGCAGCTTCGGACAGGGGGCTAGGGATGAGCAGTTCTTC. Translating it yields CASSFGQGARDEQFF.

There are a few counts of this clonotype. The rearrangement links TRBV29-1 to TRBJ2-2, with 10 positions matching TRBD2. CDR1 SQVTM and CDR2 ANQGSEA come from the germline V gene. The CDR3 has 16 amino acids. V shed 6 bases and J 1 base; nucleotides not matched to a gene: 8. The CDR3 DNA sequence: TGCAGCGTCGCCTCCGGGACTAGCGAGAACACCGGGGAGCTGTTTTTT. It specifies CSVASGTSENTGELFF.

The J gene is TRBJ2-3, the V gene TRBV15; 11 positions match TRBD2. This CDR3 is 17 amino acids long. Germline CDR1 is LNHNV and CDR2 is YYDKDF (reference sequence). V was pared by 1 base and J by 6 bases, with 9 bases of the junction left unmatched. Here the CDR3 DNA reads TGTGCCACCAGCAGAGGAGTAGCGGGAGGGGGGTGGGATACGCAGTATTTT. This sequence encodes CATSRGVAGGGWDTQYF.

The sample holds a few counts of this clonotype. This rearrangement joins TRBV7-3 to TRBJ2-2, with D perhaps matching TRBD1 (5 bases). The germline V and J ends were trimmed by 6 bases and 4 bases, with 9 bases remaining between them. Germline values: CDR1 SGHTA, CDR2 FQGTGA. The CDR3 contains 13 residues. CDR3 nucleotides: TGTGCCAGCAGACCTGACAGCACCGGGGAGCTGTTTTTT. Its translation: CASRPDSTGELFF. The full variable domain, rest sourced from reference TRBV7-3 and TRBJ2-2, is GAGVSQTPSNKVTEKGKYVELRCDPISGHTALYWYRQSLGQGPEFLIYFQGTGAADDSGLPNDRFFAVRPEGSVSTLKIQRTERGDSAVYLCASRPDSTGELFFGEGSRLTVL.

This clonotype was picked up a small number of times. Written as DNA, the CDR3 is TGCAGTGCTCTGGATGATTCCTACGAGCAGTACTTC. Translated, it gives CSALDDSYEQYF. The V and J genes are TRBV20-1 and TRBJ2-7; D unclear. This CDR3 is 12 amino acids long. Germline V lookup: CDR1 DFQATT, CDR2 SNEGSKA (reference sequence). V was clipped by 5 bases and J by 1 base, with 9 bases between them.

The V and J genes are TRBV20-1 and TRBJ2-1, with a tentative D call TRBD1 (5 bases). Germline V gives CDR1 DFQATT, CDR2 SNEGSKA (reference sequence). CDR3 length: 13 residues. Trimming shortened V by 6 bases and J by 0 bases, and 9 bases separated the two germline ends. The CDR3 here is CSALQVSYNEQFF. The CDR3 DNA reads TGCAGTGCATTACAGGTCTCCTACAATGAGCAGTTCTTC.

This clonotype occurred a few times. J is TRBJ2-5 and V is TRBV7-9; a possible D gene is TRBD2 (6 bases). CDR1 is SEHNR and CDR2 is FQNEAQ in the germline V gene (reference sequence). V lost 6 bases and J 5 bases, leaving 13 bases between the germline ends. CDR3 size: 13 residues. Here the CDR3 reads CASRRLGLETQYF. Here the CDR3 DNA reads TGTGCCAGCAGAAGACTAGGATTGGAGACCCAGTACTTC.

There are a few counts of this clonotype. The rearrangement joins TRBV5-8 to TRBJ2-2, with D perhaps given as TRBD1 or TRBD2 (6 bases each). The CDR3 runs 17 residues. The V gene lost 4 bases and the J gene lost 4 bases, with 20 bases spanning the gap. Germline assignment: CDR1 SGHTS and CDR2 YDEGEE. The CDR3 coding sequence is TGTGCCAGCAGCAACAGGGACTGGAGAATTGGCACCGGGGAGCTGTTTTTT. Encoded protein: CASSNRDWRIGTGELFF. Full variable domain (missing parts from reference TRBV5-8 and TRBJ2-2): EAGVTQSPTHLIKTRGQQATLRCSPISGHTSVYWYQQALGLGLQFLLWYDEGEERNRGNFPPRFSGRQFPNYSSELNVNALELEDSALYLCASSNRDWRIGTGELFFGEGSRLTVL.

There are a few counts of this clonotype. The V gene is TRBV5-1, the J gene TRBJ1-2; possible D gene TRBD1, 6 bases. The V and J ends lost 0 bases and 3 bases respectively, with 18 bases between them. This CDR3 is built from 17 residues. CDR1 SGHRS and CDR2 YFSETQ come from the germline V gene. The CDR3 nucleotides read TGCGCCAGCAGCTTGGAGGCCGGGACATCCCTCTACTATGGCTACACCTTC. It yields the protein CASSLEAGTSLYYGYTF. Based on the CDR3 plus reference TRBV5-1 and TRBJ1-2, the full variable domain is KAGVTQTPRYLIKTRGQQVTLSCSPISGHRSVSWYQQTPGQGLQFLFEYFSETQRNKGNFPGRFSGRQFSNSRSEMNVSTLELGDSALYLCASSLEAGTSLYYGYTFGSGTRLTVV.

A few counts support this clonotype. CDR3 protein: CSVSNPRGEETQYF. In DNA, the CDR3 is TGCAGCGTTTCAAACCCTCGGGGTGAAGAGACCCAGTACTTC. This chain uses TRBV29-1 with TRBJ2-5; D might be TRBD2 (5 bases). Germline values: CDR1 SQVTM, CDR2 ANQGSEA. V was trimmed by 5 bases and J by 3 bases, leaving 16 bases between them. The length of the CDR3 is 14 residues. Using reference TRBV29-1 and TRBJ2-5 for the parts outside the CDR3, the full variable domain is SAVISQKPSRDICQRGTSLTIQCQVDSQVTMMFWYRQQPGQSLTLIATANQGSEATYESGFVIDKFPISRPNLTFSTLTVSNMSPEDSSIYLCSVSNPRGEETQYFGPGTRLLVL.

This clonotype has only a few counts. The CDR3 loop is CASSQETGPVGEQYF. The CDR3 DNA follows: TGCGCCAGCAGCCAAGAAACAGGTCCTGTGGGCGAGCAGTACTTC. The gene calls are TRBV4-1 and TRBJ2-7, with a possible D match to TRBD1 (5 bases). This CDR3 contains 15 residues. Germline V gene data show CDR1 as MGHRA and CDR2 as YSYEKL. Trimming took 0 bases from V and 6 from J, leaving 15 bases between them.

In its sample, this clonotype is medium-sized. The gene calls are TRBV5-1 and TRBJ2-3, with 8 bases fitting TRBD1. The CDR3 spans 14 residues. Unmatched junction bases numbered 5, after V lost 4 bases and J lost 4 bases. The germline V gene has CDR1 SGHRS and CDR2 YFSETQ. This CDR3 reads CASSRDRGADTQYF. The CDR3 DNA follows: TGCGCCAGCAGCCGCGACAGGGGTGCAGATACGCAGTATTTT.

There are many counts of this clonotype. The CDR3: CASSLTGTSYEQYF. The CDR3 DNA sequence: TGTGCCAGCAGTTTGACGGGGACCTCCTACGAGCAGTACTTC. The rearrangement links TRBV6-5 to TRBJ2-7; tentatively, D is TRBD1 or TRBD2 (5 bases each). CDR1 and CDR2 (germline): MNHEY, SVGAGI. CDR3 size: 14 residues. Trimming removed 4 bases from V and 0 bases from J, with 10 bases in between.

This clonotype was counted between two and nine times. The V call is TRBV7-9, the J call TRBJ2-7, with D tentatively TRBD1 or TRBD2 (5 bases each). The germline V and J ends were trimmed by 5 bases and 4 bases, with 18 bases remaining between them. The CDR3 consists of 15 residues. Germline V gene lookup returns CDR1 SEHNR and CDR2 FQNEAQ (reference sequence). The CDR3 protein is CASSGPGDGYYEQYF. The DNA for the CDR3 is TGTGCCAGCAGCGGCCCCGGGGACGGATATTACGAGCAGTACTTC. Looking up the rest from reference TRBV7-9 and TRBJ2-7 gives the full variable domain: DTGVSQNPRHKITKRGQNVTFRCDPISEHNRLYWYRQTLGQGPEFLTYFQNEAQLEKSRLLSDRFSAERPKGSFSTLEIQRTEQGDSAMYLCASSGPGDGYYEQYFGPGTRLTVT.